This T cell receptor (beta chain) was recovered during a study of T cells in Graves' hyperthyroidism and ophthalmopathy (dated by TCRdb to 2018 to 2020). Regarding the complete study: Peripheral blood samples were taken at initial diagnosis, before any treatment was given. The 85 to 100 discovery patients were randomly split 7:3 into training and test sets. To identify distinguishing TCR V-J signatures, a discovery cohort of around 100 patients was used, comprising some 45 with Graves' ophthalmopathy and 57 with stable Graves' hyperthyroidism. Prospective prediction of ophthalmopathy was tested in an independent validation cohort consisting of some 19 hyperthyroidism patients and over 15 patients who later progressed to ophthalmopathy. Once sampling was done, hyperthyroidism patients were given methimazole at a starting dose of 30 mg daily, whereas ophthalmopathy patients were given high-dose intravenous methylprednisolone. In addition, the study compared T-cell repertoires in thyroid tissue and in blood from over 5 Graves' hyperthyroidism patients. According to the paper, TCR Vbeta CDR3 sequencing was carried out on about 140 peripheral blood samples, which came from 40 to 45 ophthalmopathy, some 73 hyperthyroidism and about 17 progressor patients. The paper's findings and limits, for the study overall: In validation, progression to ophthalmopathy was predicted by the model with around 70% sensitivity and roughly 72% specificity, a median of approximately 7.1 months before onset. Blood samples also contained most of the expanded thyroid clonotypes (frequency above 0.001), which suggests that blood repertoires may reflect thyroid immune responses. Sample size was not statistically predetermined, and investigators were not blinded to group allocation. In cross-validation, a model built on a 13 V-J signature told ophthalmopathy apart from stable hyperthyroidism with approximately 91% sensitivity and around 81% specificity, and in testing the same model reached 80%/75%.

Amplification of TCR beta CDR3 regions was carried out from RNA transcripts. For the first round of RT-PCR on the TCR CDR3, the HTBI primer set was used together with the Qiagen OneStep RT-PCR kit. A second multiplex PCR round built the libraries, followed by size selection and purification. Libraries were sequenced paired-end with 100 bp reads on an Illumina HiSeq2000. In the authors' own workflow: SOAPnuke was used to process the raw data, with reads discarded if the reads contained adapters or uncalled bases, had a mean Phred below 15, or lacked an exact constant-primer or identifier match. High-quality paired reads were merged with COPE v1.2.5, and unique nucleotide sequences were defined as clonotypes. Clonotypes were aligned to IMGT TRBV, TRBD and TRBJ reference segments using MiTCR v1.1. The analysis was restricted to V-J combinations with a frequency above 0.0001, which together covered 99% to 99.2% of the repertoires. The TCS score was defined as F50 (clonal expansion) divided by E x V (chaos), with BLOSUM62-based TCRdist calculated between CDR3 peptides within each V-J. Welch's t-statistics and random forest reduced fewer than 600 V-J features to 10 to 15, which were used in a naive Bayes classifier (R e1071). The similarity between thyroid and blood repertoires was quantified using the Morisita-Horn index. The raw public reads went through TCRdb reprocessing: fastp at Q25, MiXCR clone calling, in-frame beta chains kept. Each entry merges the rows of one CDR3 protein and shows their most common DNA and genes. TCRdb's processing, not the study's, gives the V and J calls here. The sample contains approximately 600,000 distinct CDR3 sequences, roughly 14% of them found a single time. The top ten hold over 3.5% of the sample.

Moderately to severely active disease, a Clinical Activity Score of at least 3, a NOSPECS grade of at least 4, and a duration under 3 months were present in ophthalmopathy patients. The study excluded patients with uncontrolled infections, other autoimmune diseases, pregnancy or lactation. Clinical symptoms, serum thyroxine and TRAb, thyroid ultrasound, and orbital computed tomography formed the basis for the diagnoses. Ficoll-Paque density gradient centrifugation was used to isolate PBMCs from approximately 10 ml of fresh peripheral blood. Trizol reagent was used to extract total RNA, and RNA quality was then checked on an Agilent 2100 Bioanalyzer. This clonotype was seen ten or more times. Its antigen is still unknown. No much larger clone exists at a distance of one base, and base qualities are not known. The germline V gene gives CDR1 as MNHEY and CDR2 as SVGEGT. The CDR3 runs 14 amino acids, cysteine and phenylalanine included. Only the CDR3 portion is preserved as DNA: 42 bases, with reading frame beginning at the first base. The germline V and J ends show losses of 7 bases and 5 bases respectively, and no gene match explains 6 bases of the junction.

This clonotype originated in a woman in her forties with Graves' ophthalmopathy. This sequence uses TRBV6-2 or TRBV6-3 and TRBJ2-2; TRBD1 aligns with 8 central bases. What was sequenced was blood. The base sequence is TGTGCCAGCACTTTCAGGGGGCGGACCGGGGAGCTGTTTTTT. Its coded protein is CASTFRGRTGELFF.